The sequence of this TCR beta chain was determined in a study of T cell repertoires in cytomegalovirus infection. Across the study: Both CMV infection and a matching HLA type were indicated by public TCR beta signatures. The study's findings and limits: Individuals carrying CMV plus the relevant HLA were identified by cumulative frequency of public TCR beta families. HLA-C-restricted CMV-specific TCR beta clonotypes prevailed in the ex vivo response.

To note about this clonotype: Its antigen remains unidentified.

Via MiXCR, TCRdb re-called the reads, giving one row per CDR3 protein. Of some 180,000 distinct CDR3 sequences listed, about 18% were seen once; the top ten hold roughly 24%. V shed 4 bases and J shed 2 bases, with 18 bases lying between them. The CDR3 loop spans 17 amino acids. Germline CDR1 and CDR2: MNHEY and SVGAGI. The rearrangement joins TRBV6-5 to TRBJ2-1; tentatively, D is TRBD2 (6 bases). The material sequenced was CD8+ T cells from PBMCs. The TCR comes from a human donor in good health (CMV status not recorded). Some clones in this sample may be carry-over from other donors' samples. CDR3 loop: CASSFPLGGPTYNEQFF. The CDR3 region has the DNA TGTGCCAGCAGTTTCCCCCTGGGGGGTCCCACCTACAATGAGCAGTTCTTC.